The 32 T cell receptor beta chains below all came from one sample that was sequenced in a study of blood T cell repertoires in COVID-19. Method: immunoSEQ multiplex PCR; TCRdb's copy keeps in-frame clones and lacks some. The table records some 260,000 clones, about 86% of them present only once. Sequencing was performed on peripheral blood. Receptor source: a man at least 80 years old with acute or convalescent COVID-19.

The chain employs TRBV11-2 and TRBJ2-5, with 13 bases matching TRBD2. The germline V gene has CDR1 SGHAT and CDR2 FQNNGV. J lost 3 bases, V lost 0 bases, and 1 base had no gene match. The CDR3 is made up of 16 amino acids. The CDR3 loop is CASSLELAGGKETQYF. CDR3 in DNA: TGTGCCAGCAGCTTAGAACTAGCGGGGGGGAAAGAGACCCAGTACTTC.

This sequence joins TRBV7-3 and TRBJ1-5; TRBD1 might be the D (6 bases). Germline V CDR1 and CDR2: SGHTA, FQGTGA. The CDR3 is 17 amino acids. Trimming left V 3 bases short and J 3 bases short, with 18 bases between. CDR3 in amino acids: CASSLPILTGNNQPQHF. Written as DNA, the CDR3 is TGTGCCAGCAGCTTGCCGATTTTGACAGGTAACAATCAGCCCCAGCATTTT.

The CDR3 here is CASSRGQGLGNTIYF. The CDR3 region has the DNA TGTGCCAGTAGTAGAGGACAAGGCCTCGGAAACACCATATATTTT. V and J are TRBV19 and TRBJ1-3, with a weak D call TRBD1 (5 bases). CDR3 size: 15 residues. V lost 4 bases and J 4 bases, leaving 14 bases between the germline ends. The germline V gene encodes CDR1 LNHDA and CDR2 SQIVND (reference sequence).

This chain links TRBV29-1 with TRBJ2-3, with D possibly TRBD1 on 5 matching bases. V was pared by 3 bases and J by 4 bases, with 17 bases between. This CDR3 contains 15 residues. The germline CDR1 and CDR2 sequences are SQVTM and ANQGSEA. The CDR3 region is CSVDEDGHRADTQYF. In DNA, the CDR3 is TGCAGCGTTGATGAAGATGGACACCGGGCAGATACGCAGTATTTT.

This rearrangement joins TRBV7-9 to TRBJ1-1; maybe TRBD1 (5 bases). Germline V gene data show CDR1 as SEHNR and CDR2 as FQNEAQ (reference sequence). This CDR3 contains 18 residues. V shed 7 bases and J shed 0 bases, with 24 bases lying between them. The CDR3 sequence: CASTRVRETANLNTEAFF. The CDR3 DNA reads as TGTGCCAGCACCAGAGTCAGGGAAACGGCAAATTTGAACACTGAAGCTTTCTTT. Filled out from reference TRBV7-9 and TRBJ1-1, the complete variable domain reads DTGVSQNPRHKITKRGQNVTFRCDPISEHNRLYWYRQTLGQGPEFLTYFQNEAQLEKSRLLSDRFSAERPKGSFSTLEIQRTEQGDSAMYLCASTRVRETANLNTEAFFGQGTRLTVV.

As concerns this clone: This same CDR3 is encoded by further DNA sequences in the sample. The genes are TRBV9 and TRBJ1-4; the D gene is possibly TRBD1 (5 bases). This CDR3 is 15 amino acids long. Trimming shortened V by 0 bases and J by 2 bases, and 8 bases separated the two germline ends. Germline V lookup: CDR1 SGDLS, CDR2 YYNGEE. In DNA form, the CDR3 reads TGTGCCAGCAGCGTAGGCGGGGGGACTAATGAAAAACTGTTTTTT. Its protein product is CASSVGGGTNEKLFF.

The rearrangement links TRBV28 to TRBJ1-2; D gene uncertain. The V end lost 4 bases, the J end lost 4 bases, and 7 bases lay between the germline ends. This CDR3 region has 12 residues. CDR1 MDHEN and CDR2 SYDVKM come from the germline V gene. DNA for the CDR3: TGTGCCAGCAGTTACGCGGGCTATGGCTACACCTTC. This codes for CASSYAGYGYTF.

The V and J genes are TRBV3-1 (or the pseudogene TRBV3-2) and TRBJ1-1; maybe TRBD1 (5 bases). Deletions cut 4 bases from V and 6 bases from J, with 18 bases between. The germline gives CDR1 LGHDT, CDR2 YNNKEL (reference sequence). The length of the CDR3 is 15 residues. The CDR3: CASSLLGGASPEAFF. CDR3 coding DNA: TGTGCCAGCAGCCTTCTGGGAGGGGCGAGCCCTGAAGCTTTCTTT.

The chain uses TRBV6-5 and TRBJ2-7; a weak D match, TRBD2 (6 bases). The CDR3 is made up of 13 amino acids. Per the germline V gene, CDR1 is MNHEY and CDR2 is SVGAGI. The germline V and J ends were trimmed by 0 bases and 4 bases, with 7 bases remaining between them. The CDR3 DNA follows: TGTGCCAGCAGTTACTCGGGGACTTACGAGCAGTACTTC. This codes for CASSYSGTYEQYF.

V is TRBV2 and J is TRBJ1-4; 8 bases match TRBD1. Trimming removed 6 bases from V and 0 bases from J; junction bases left unmatched: 9. This CDR3 is built from 17 residues. Germline V lookup: CDR1 SNHLY, CDR2 FYNNEI. CDR3 DNA sequence: TGTGCCAGCAGAAGGTCGACAGGGGTAACAACTAATGAAAAACTGTTTTTT. Encoded protein: CASRRSTGVTTNEKLFF.

The chain links TRBV9 to TRBJ2-1, with 9 bases fitting TRBD2. The CDR3 has 14 amino acids. The J segment lost 4 bases and the V segment lost 4 bases, leaving 3 bases of the junction unmatched. The germline V gene encodes CDR1 SGDLS and CDR2 YYNGEE. CDR3 bases: TGTGCCAGCAGCCCGGGACTAGCATACAATGAGCAGTTCTTC. Translated, it gives CASSPGLAYNEQFF.

The chain carries TRBV3-1 (or the pseudogene TRBV3-2) and TRBJ1-5, with 7 bases matching TRBD1. Germline CDR1 and CDR2: LGHDT and YNNKEL (reference sequence). The CDR3 covers 14 residues. V lost 3 bases and J lost 3; bases outside the gene matches: 2. The CDR3 DNA reads as TGTGCCAGCAGCCATGGACAGGTCAATCAGCCCCAGCATTTT. Its protein is CASSHGQVNQPQHF.

The chain recombines TRBV5-1 with TRBJ2-5; TRBD2 matches 11 bases. The CDR3 consists of 17 residues. V lost 1 base to trimming and J lost 1 base; unmatched junction nucleotides: 6. The germline gives CDR1 SGHRS, CDR2 YFSETQ. CDR3 sequence (DNA): TGCGCCAGCAGCTTGATAGCCGGGACTAGCGGCCAAGAGACCCAGTACTTC. Encoded protein: CASSLIAGTSGQETQYF.

In its sample, this clone was seen a few times. The chain couples TRBV6-4 to TRBJ2-3; 12 bases are a match to TRBD2. Germline CDR1 is MRHNA and CDR2 is SNTAGT. Trimming removed 9 bases from V and 5 bases from J; junction bases left unmatched: 6. This CDR3 has 14 residues. The CDR3 loop is CARRTSGEKDTQYF. In DNA form, the CDR3 reads TGTGCCAGAAGGACTAGCGGGGAGAAAGATACGCAGTATTTT.

The chain couples TRBV10-3 to TRBJ2-5; 9 positions match TRBD2. Germline values: CDR1 ENHRY, CDR2 SYGVKD. CDR3 size: 16 residues. V lost 0 bases to trimming and J lost 5 bases; unmatched junction nucleotides: 7. CDR3 loop: CAISESRLAGRETQYF. CDR3 coding DNA: TGTGCCATCAGTGAGTCGAGGCTAGCGGGAAGGGAGACCCAGTACTTC.

The chain has TRBV3-1 (or the pseudogene TRBV3-2) and TRBJ1-1, with a possible D match to TRBD1 (5 bases). Germline V CDR1 and CDR2: LGHDT, YNNKEL (reference sequence). V dropped 2 bases and J dropped 0 bases, with 16 bases sitting between them. This CDR3 has 17 residues. As DNA, the CDR3 is TGTGCCAGCAGCCAAACGACCAGGGTTTCGGTGAACACTGAAGCTTTCTTT. This sequence encodes CASSQTTRVSVNTEAFF.

The V call is TRBV6-2 or TRBV6-3, the J call TRBJ2-2; the match to TRBD2 covers 8 bases. The ends lost 2 bases at V and 8 bases at J; junction bases unmatched: 7. The CDR3 loop spans 15 amino acids. CDR1 is MNHEY and CDR2 is SVGEGT in the germline V gene. CDR3 DNA sequence: TGTGCCAGCAGTTACGATGGACTAGCTGGGGGGGAGCTGTTTTTT. Translating it yields CASSYDGLAGGELFF.

This clone has just one count. This chain uses TRBV5-1 with TRBJ2-2, with D maybe TRBD2 (5 bases). V gave up 1 base and J gave up 3 bases, with 10 bases separating them. The CDR3 is made up of 15 amino acids. The V gene's germline CDR1 is SGHRS and CDR2 YFSETQ. CDR3 sequence (DNA): TGCGCCAGCAGCTTGACAGCGGTTGACACCGGGGAGCTGTTTTTT. It is translated as CASSLTAVDTGELFF.

The V and J genes are TRBV6-5 and TRBJ1-2; tentative D call: TRBD1 (6 bases). This CDR3 region has 15 residues. CDR1 and CDR2 from the germline V gene are MNHEY and SVGAGI. The ends were cut back, 5 bases at V and 0 bases at J, with 13 bases in the middle. The CDR3 sequence is CASSIQGLANYGYTF. The CDR3 DNA is TGTGCCAGCAGTATACAGGGACTAGCTAACTATGGCTACACCTTC.

The rearrangement uses TRBV7-2 and TRBJ2-5; no firm D call. The CDR3 consists of 15 residues. The germline CDR1 and CDR2 sequences are SGHTA and FQGNSA. Between the trimmed V and J ends, which lost 0 bases and 4 bases, there was a span of 12 bases. This CDR3 is CASSLAARYLETQYF. CDR3 bases: TGTGCCAGCAGCTTAGCGGCAAGATATTTAGAGACCCAGTACTTC.

This clone was seen a few times. The chain carries TRBV19 and TRBJ1-1; 10 bases agree with TRBD1. Germline V CDR1 and CDR2: LNHDA, SQIVND (reference sequence). The CDR3 totals 16 residues. V shed 4 bases and J 3 bases; nucleotides not matched to a gene: 8. CDR3 region: CASSRPRGTGDTEAFF. The CDR3 nucleotides are TGTGCCAGTAGTAGGCCCCGAGGGACAGGGGACACTGAAGCTTTCTTT.

The rearrangement links TRBV14 to TRBJ2-6, with 8 positions matching TRBD2. The germline V gene encodes CDR1 SGHDN and CDR2 FVKESK. V was clipped by 2 bases and J by 6 bases; unmatched bases: 24. This CDR3 region has 22 residues. CDR3 nucleotides: TGTGCCAGCAGCCAACCTCGACTAGCGAAAGTTTTCTCTGGGGTCGTGGCCAACGTCCTGACTTTC. This gives the protein CASSQPRLAKVFSGVVANVLTF.

The CDR3 spells CASSPTDSNQPQHF. CDR3 bases: TGTGCCAGCAGCCCGACAGATAGCAATCAGCCCCAGCATTTT. The chain carries TRBV7-9 and TRBJ1-5; a possible D gene is TRBD1 (5 bases). Trimming pared 5 bases from V and 0 bases from J, leaving 8 bases between. The germline V gene has CDR1 SEHNR and CDR2 FQNEAQ (reference sequence). This CDR3 has 14 residues.

The genes are TRBV5-1 and TRBJ1-6; D uncertain. V was cut by 4 bases and J by 8 bases, with 16 bases left in between. The CDR3 consists of 15 residues. The germline CDR1 and CDR2 sequences are SGHRS and YFSETQ. The CDR3 DNA is TGCGCCAGCAGCCGGTCGCGGGAGAAAGATTCACCCCTCCACTTT. Translated, it gives CASSRSREKDSPLHF.

The chain is built from TRBV7-9 and TRBJ1-2, with D maybe TRBD1 (6 bases). Trimming took 6 bases from V and 4 from J, leaving 18 bases between them. Germline CDR1 reads SEHNR; CDR2 reads FQNEAQ (reference sequence). CDR3 length: 15 amino acids. The CDR3 reads CASRTTGTASYGYTF. The DNA of the CDR3 is TGTGCCAGCAGAACCACAGGGACGGCGTCCTATGGCTACACCTTC.

This clone was seen only once. This chain joins TRBV7-2 and TRBJ1-2; 7 bases fit TRBD1. The CDR3 is 16 amino acids. The germline gives CDR1 SGHTA, CDR2 FQGNSA. After removal of 2 bases from V and 0 bases from J, the junction contained 6 bases not matched to a gene. The CDR3 coding sequence is TGTGCCAGCAGCTTAAGGGACAGCCCATCTAACTATGGCTACACCTTC. Translated: CASSLRDSPSNYGYTF.

This chain connects TRBV12-5 to TRBJ1-6; possibly TRBD1 for D (6 bases). Looked up from germline, CDR1 is LGHNT and CDR2 is FRNRAP. The germline V and J ends were trimmed by 6 bases and 3 bases, with 21 bases remaining between them. The CDR3 extends over 18 amino acids. DNA for the CDR3: TGTGCTAGTGGAAACAACCCGGGACAAATTAGCTATAATTCACCCCTCCACTTT. Protein sequence: CASGNNPGQISYNSPLHF. Together with reference TRBV12-5 and TRBJ1-6, the CDR3 gives the full variable domain: DARVTQTPRHKVTEMGQEVTMRCQPILGHNTVFWYRQTMMQGLELLAYFRNRAPLDDSGMPKDRFSAEMPDATLATLKIQPSEPRDSAVYFCASGNNPGQISYNSPLHFGNGTRLTVT.

This rearrangement joins TRBV19 to TRBJ2-1; 9 nucleotides agree with TRBD1. The CDR3 loop spans 16 amino acids. After removal of 5 bases from V and 2 bases from J, the junction contained 7 bases not matched to a gene. Looked up from germline, CDR1 is LNHDA and CDR2 is SQIVND (reference sequence). The CDR3: CASSSDRGRTYNEQFF. As DNA, the CDR3 is TGTGCCAGTAGTTCGGACAGGGGACGGACCTACAATGAGCAGTTCTTC.

This clone was detected once. The chain couples TRBV5-1 to TRBJ1-4; possibly TRBD1 for D (6 bases). CDR1 and CDR2 from the germline V gene are SGHRS and YFSETQ. This CDR3 comprises 15 residues. The V gene lost 4 bases and the J gene lost 5 bases, with 15 bases spanning the gap. CDR3 amino acids: CASSPAGQGNEKLFF. CDR3 coding DNA: TGCGCCAGCAGCCCGGCGGGTCAGGGGAATGAAAAACTGTTTTTT.

The chain has TRBV4-2 and TRBJ2-3; TRBD2 matches at 8 bases. The CDR3 runs to 16 residues. CDR1 and CDR2 from the germline V gene are LGHNA and YNFKEQ. V dropped 2 bases and J dropped 0; count of bases not matched to a gene: 4. This CDR3 is CASSQSTSASTDTQYF. CDR3 nucleotides: TGTGCCAGCAGCCAATCGACTAGCGCTAGCACAGATACGCAGTATTTT.

V is TRBV9 and J is TRBJ1-2; 8 nucleotides agree with TRBD1. CDR1 is SGDLS and CDR2 is YYNGEE in the germline V gene. This CDR3 is 15 amino acids long. The V and J ends lost 4 bases and 5 bases, in that order; junction bases with no gene match: 10. CDR3 protein: CASSSGTGIFYGYTF. CDR3 in DNA: TGTGCCAGCAGCTCCGGGACAGGAATCTTTTATGGCTACACCTTC.

This chain links TRBV28 with TRBJ1-3; 8 bases are a match to TRBD1. This CDR3 has 16 amino acids. V dropped 5 bases and J dropped 2; count of bases not matched to a gene: 8. Germline values: CDR1 MDHEN, CDR2 SYDVKM. CDR3 in amino acids: CASSPAGGATGNTIYF. The DNA for the CDR3 is TGTGCCAGCAGTCCAGCAGGGGGCGCGACTGGAAACACCATATATTTT.